One and the same sample provided the 18 T cell receptor beta chains below, sequenced in a study of neurological immune-mediated disorders. Each CDR3 protein gets one entry after TCRdb re-called the 5' RACE reads with MiXCR. The sample lists fewer than 40,000 distinct CDR3 sequences, roughly 5% occurring once. The sample was CD4+ T cells from blood. Every receptor here comes from a man in his late teens or twenties in good health.

This clonotype was observed at least ten times. This chain joins TRBV6-2 or TRBV6-3 and TRBJ2-5, with D perhaps TRBD1 (7 bases). This CDR3 has 11 residues. From germline, CDR1 is MNHEY and CDR2 SVGEGT. V lost 10 bases, J lost 5 bases, and 11 bases lay in between. CDR3 DNA sequence: TGTGCCACCAGGGGGGTTGAGACCCAGTACTTC. Translating it yields CATRGVETQYF.

This clonotype was seen repeatedly, ten times or more. The chain employs TRBV5-1 and TRBJ1-6; the D is unclear. Germline V gene sequence: CDR1 SGHRS, CDR2 YFSETQ. The length of the CDR3 is 15 residues. V was shortened by 4 bases and J by 7 bases, with 15 bases between the two germline ends. This CDR3 reads CASSIRDRVNSPLHF. In DNA form, the CDR3 reads TGCGCCAGCAGCATTAGGGATCGGGTGAATTCACCCCTCCACTTT.

This clonotype was recorded many times. The chain carries TRBV5-1 and TRBJ2-2; 7 nucleotides match TRBD2. This CDR3 is built from 18 residues. V lost 4 bases, J lost 3 bases, and 15 bases stayed unmatched. The germline V gene encodes CDR1 SGHRS and CDR2 YFSETQ. CDR3 sequence reads: CASSRSRASGVDTGELFF. CDR3 DNA: TGCGCCAGCAGCCGAAGCCGGGCCAGCGGGGTCGACACCGGGGAGCTGTTTTTT.

This clonotype was seen ten or more times. This rearrangement joins TRBV5-1 to TRBJ2-6; possibly TRBD1 for D (6 bases). The CDR3 is made up of 15 amino acids. V lost 3 bases and J 2 bases, leaving 9 bases between the germline ends. Germline CDR1 reads SGHRS; CDR2 reads YFSETQ. CDR3 nucleotides: TGCGCCAGCAGCTCCGGACAGCCTGGGGCCAACGTCCTGACTTTC. It translates to CASSSGQPGANVLTF.

This clonotype was recorded many times. The chain employs TRBV14 and TRBJ1-1; D call uncertain. Trimming removed 4 bases at V and 4 bases at J, with 10 bases between. Germline CDR1 and CDR2: SGHDN and FVKESK. The CDR3 is 13 amino acids. CDR3 loop: CASSLAWSTEAFF. For the CDR3, the DNA is TGTGCCAGCAGCCTTGCTTGGAGCACTGAAGCTTTCTTT.

This clonotype was observed at least ten times. The V and J genes are TRBV6-5 and TRBJ1-6; no clear D. V was trimmed by 0 bases and J by 8 bases, leaving 11 bases between them. The CDR3 runs to 15 residues. The germline V gene encodes CDR1 MNHEY and CDR2 SVGAGI. In DNA, the CDR3 is TGTGCCAGCAGTTACTCGAGGATTTTAGATTCACCCCTCCACTTT. Translation: CASSYSRILDSPLHF.

This clonotype was seen ten or more times. This chain connects TRBV5-1 to TRBJ2-5, with D uncertain. Germline V gene data show CDR1 as SGHRS and CDR2 as YFSETQ. V lost 2 bases and J 2 bases, leaving 7 bases between the germline ends. This CDR3 is 13 amino acids long. The CDR3 region is CASSFVQQETQYF. Written as DNA, the CDR3 is TGCGCCAGCAGCTTCGTGCAGCAAGAGACCCAGTACTTC.

The sample holds many counts of this clonotype. This chain links TRBV7-9 with TRBJ2-1; no definite D call. The V end was cut by 7 bases, the J end by 9 bases, with 19 bases between. This CDR3 is 14 amino acids long. The germline CDR1 and CDR2 sequences are SEHNR and FQNEAQ (reference sequence). The CDR3 reads CASNLQTLVGEQFF. CDR3 DNA: TGTGCCAGCAACCTCCAGACCCTAGTGGGTGAGCAGTTCTTC.

Concerning this clonotype: A junction end diverges from the germline sequence, so it may reflect a read error. This chain uses TRBV9 with TRBJ2-3, with unresolved D. Germline V gene data show CDR1 as SGDLS and CDR2 as YYNGEE. CDR3 length: 14 residues. The CDR3 sequence is CVSSVLPNRDTQYF. Here the CDR3 DNA reads TGTGTCAGCAGCGTTCTGCCAAACCGAGATACGCAGTACTTT.

There are many counts of this clonotype. This chain joins TRBV7-3 and TRBJ2-3; 9 bases match TRBD2. V shed 2 bases and J 2 bases; nucleotides not matched to a gene: 8. Germline V CDR1 and CDR2: SGHTA, FQGTGA. This CDR3 has 17 residues. DNA of the CDR3: TGTGCCAGCAGCTTAGCTGGTAGCGGGGGACCCACAGATACGCAGTATTTT. Translation gives CASSLAGSGGPTDTQYF.

This clonotype was detected ten times or more. The V call is TRBV5-1, the J call TRBJ2-3; TRBD2 matches at 13 bases. Germline V gives CDR1 SGHRS, CDR2 YFSETQ. The V segment lost 3 bases and the J segment 3 bases; nucleotides outside the gene matches: 4. The CDR3 runs to 16 residues. In nucleotides, the CDR3 is TGCGCCAGCAGCTGGGCGACTAGCGGGGGGACAGATACGCAGTATTTT. Translation: CASSWATSGGTDTQYF. The whole variable domain, remainder taken from reference TRBV5-1 and TRBJ2-3, is KAGVTQTPRYLIKTRGQQVTLSCSPISGHRSVSWYQQTPGQGLQFLFEYFSETQRNKGNFPGRFSGRQFSNSRSEMNVSTLELGDSALYLCASSWATSGGTDTQYFGPGTRLTVL.

This clonotype was seen only a few times. This chain joins TRBV28 and TRBJ1-1, with unresolved D. The CDR3 runs to 14 residues. V lost 5 bases and J lost 7, with 17 bases in between. The germline V gene has CDR1 MDHEN and CDR2 SYDVKM. The CDR3, as DNA: TGTGCCAGCAGTCCAGCAGCCGGGGTTGTTGAAGCTTTCTTT. Translating it yields CASSPAAGVVEAFF.

This clonotype was seen many times. This chain uses TRBV4-1 with TRBJ1-3, with D unclear. The CDR3 is 17 amino acids. The germline V gene has CDR1 MGHRA and CDR2 YSYEKL. V lost 2 bases, J lost 1 base, and 15 bases lay in between. CDR3 in amino acids: CASSQHAWEGSGNTIYF. CDR3 nucleotide sequence: TGCGCCAGCAGCCAACACGCCTGGGAGGGTTCTGGAAACACCATATATTTT.

This clonotype showed up many times. The chain uses TRBV20-1 and TRBJ2-3, with a weak D call TRBD2 (5 bases). Looked up from germline, CDR1 is DFQATT and CDR2 is SNEGSKA (reference sequence). This CDR3 is 13 amino acids long. V shed 4 bases and J shed 2 bases, with 10 bases lying between them. The CDR3 reads CSAKSTNTDTQYF. DNA for the CDR3: TGCAGTGCTAAGTCGACTAACACAGATACGCAGTATTTT.

This clonotype was counted many times. J is TRBJ1-2 and V is TRBV5-6, with 8 positions matching TRBD1. The V segment lost 4 bases and the J segment 3 bases; nucleotides outside the gene matches: 5. This CDR3 is built from 14 residues. Germline CDR1 is SGHDT and CDR2 is YYEEEE. The CDR3 DNA sequence: TGTGCCAGCAGCACAATGACAGGGGACTATGGCTACACCTTC. Translating gives CASSTMTGDYGYTF.

This clonotype appeared many times. This chain connects TRBV5-1 to TRBJ2-3; D is perhaps TRBD2 (6 bases). The germline V gene has CDR1 SGHRS and CDR2 YFSETQ. CDR3 length equals 17 residues. The V and J ends lost 0 bases and 1 base respectively, with 15 bases between them. In DNA, the CDR3 is TGCGCCAGCAGCTTGGTTCCCAGCGGGTCAGGCACAGATACGCAGTATTTT. It translates to CASSLVPSGSGTDTQYF.

The sample holds many counts of this clonotype. V gene TRBV6-1 combines with J gene TRBJ1-1, with D possibly TRBD1 on 6 matching bases. V dropped 2 bases and J dropped 7 bases, with 14 bases sitting between them. Germline assignment: CDR1 MNHNS and CDR2 SASEGT. The CDR3 is 14 amino acids. CDR3 amino acids: CASSEMGGAGEAFF. The CDR3 DNA sequence: TGTGCCAGCAGTGAAATGGGGGGCGCTGGTGAAGCTTTCTTT.

This clonotype was seen ten or more times. The chain carries TRBV4-2 and TRBJ1-3, with a weak D call TRBD1 (5 bases). V lost 3 bases to trimming and J lost 0 bases, with 15 bases between them. Germline CDR1 and CDR2: LGHNA and YNFKEQ. The CDR3 has 17 residues. The CDR3 protein is CASSQGPTGYSGNTIYF. The CDR3 DNA reads TGTGCCAGCAGCCAGGGTCCTACAGGATACTCTGGAAACACCATATATTTT.